This is a list of T cell receptor beta chains from one sample in a study of cytomegalovirus exposure and HLA in healthy donors. Some clones are missing from TCRdb's copy, which holds only in-frame ones; the method was immunoSEQ multiplex PCR. The sample shows 75,000 to 90,000 clones, around 84% of them seen only once. The sample was PBMCs. These receptor sequences come from a woman in her thirties or forties in good health and CMV-seropositive. The CDR3 runs from the conserved cysteine through the conserved F or W. The D gene is left open where the match is weak. Where a row states a size, it is once, few, many or the class of an expanded clone; other rows omit it.

D: NA; size: NA; V: TRBV10-3; J: TRBJ2-1; DNA: TGTGCCATCAGCGAAAATATAGGAATGGGGCGGTTCTTC; CDR3: CAISENIGMGRFF
D: NA; size: NA; V: TRBV28; J: TRBJ2-1; DNA: TGTGCCAGCAGTTTACCTAGCTTCCACGAGCAGTTCTTC; CDR3: CASSLPSFHEQFF
D: TRBD2; size: NA; V: TRBV7-9; J: TRBJ2-5; DNA: TGTGCCAGCAGCTTAGGTCCGGGGGGGATCCAAGAGACCCAGTACTTC; CDR3: CASSLGPGGIQETQYF
D: NA; size: NA; V: TRBV7-9; J: TRBJ2-3; DNA: TGTGCCAGCAGCTTCCCCTCTAGCGGCACAGATACGCAGTATTTT; CDR3: CASSFPSSGTDTQYF
D: NA; size: NA; V: TRBV30; J: TRBJ2-7; DNA: TGTGCCTGGAGTGTAGGGGCGCCGCATTACGAGCAGTACTTC; CDR3: CAWSVGAPHYEQYF
D: TRBD1; size: NA; V: TRBV27; J: TRBJ1-4; DNA: TGTGCCAGCAGTGCGGACAGGGGGTGGACTAATGAAAAACTGTTTTTT; CDR3: CASSADRGWTNEKLFF
D: NA; size: NA; V: TRBV23-1; J: TRBJ2-7; DNA: TGCGCCAGCAGTCCCGGACTGATGCTCTCCTACGAGCAGTACTTC; CDR3: CASSPGLMLSYEQYF
D: NA; size: NA; V: TRBV28; J: TRBJ2-7; DNA: TGTGCCAGCAGTTATGGACACACGGGTTCCGAGCAGTACTTC; CDR3: CASSYGHTGSEQYF
D: NA; size: NA; V: TRBV11-3; J: TRBJ2-2; DNA: TGTGCCAGCAGTCCCAAGGCGGTCACCGGGGAGCTGTTTTTT; CDR3: CASSPKAVTGELFF
D: NA; size: NA; V: TRBV4-2; J: TRBJ2-3; DNA: TGTGCCAGCAGCCGGGGGGACAGAAGGGGGACAGATATGCAGTATTTT; CDR3: CASSRGDRRGTDMQYF
D: NA; size: NA; V: TRBV7-6; J: TRBJ1-2; DNA: TGTGCCAGCAGACCCCCCACTTCCGGTGCTGGCTACACCTTC; CDR3: CASRPPTSGAGYTF
D: TRBD1; size: NA; V: TRBV7-8; J: TRBJ1-2; DNA: TGTGCCAGCAGCTTATTCGGACAGGGGAACTATGGCTACACCTTC; CDR3: CASSLFGQGNYGYTF
D: NA; size: NA; V: TRBV7-6; J: TRBJ1-1; DNA: TGTGCCAGCAGCCCCGGATCGGCGGGCACTGAAGCTTTCTTT; CDR3: CASSPGSAGTEAFF
D: NA; size: once; V: TRBV6-5; J: TRBJ1-2; DNA: TGTGCCAGCAGAACCACAGGATGGAGAGGCTACACCTTC; CDR3: CASRTTGWRGYTF
D: TRBD1; size: NA; V: TRBV27; J: TRBJ1-3; DNA: TGTGCCAGCAGGCGGACAGGAGACGCTGGAAACACCATATATTTT; CDR3: CASRRTGDAGNTIYF
D: NA; size: NA; V: TRBV28; J: TRBJ1-5; DNA: TGTGCCAGCAGTTTCCGGGGAAGGAGCAATCAGCCCCAGCATTTT; CDR3: CASSFRGRSNQPQHF
D: NA; size: NA; V: TRBV5-4; J: TRBJ2-5; DNA: TGTGCCAGCAGCTTGGGCGGGTCACAAGAGACCCAGTACTTC; CDR3: CASSLGGSQETQYF
D: TRBD2; size: NA; V: TRBV23-1; J: TRBJ2-7; DNA: TGCGCCAGCAGTTATCGGGGGGGCATCCACGAGCAGTACTTC; CDR3: CASSYRGGIHEQYF
D: NA; size: once; V: TRBV19; J: TRBJ1-3; DNA: TGTGCCAGTAGTATACAAGCAGGCTCTGGAAACACCATATATTTT; CDR3: CASSIQAGSGNTIYF
D: NA; size: NA; V: TRBV6-1; J: TRBJ2-5; DNA: TGTGCCAGCAGCTACAGACGTAACCAAGAGACCCAGTACTTC; CDR3: CASSYRRNQETQYF
D: TRBD1; size: NA; V: TRBV6-5; J: TRBJ1-1; DNA: TGTGCCAGCAGCCCCAGGGGGAAGGGGCTCACTGAAGCTTTCTTT; CDR3: CASSPRGKGLTEAFF
D: TRBD2; size: NA; V: TRBV28; J: TRBJ2-1; DNA: TGTGCCACCCAGGTATTTAGCGGGGGGGCCCTCAATGAGCAGTTCTTC; CDR3: CATQVFSGGALNEQFF
D: TRBD2; size: NA; V: TRBV4-2; J: TRBJ2-5; DNA: TGTGCCAGCAGCCAAGGGGATAGCGGGGCGCTACAAGAGACCCAGTACTTC; CDR3: CASSQGDSGALQETQYF
D: NA; size: NA; V: TRBV30; J: TRBJ1-2; DNA: TGTGCCTGGATAGGGGAAGGTAACTATGGCTACACCTTC; CDR3: CAWIGEGNYGYTF
D: NA; size: NA; V: TRBV7-2; J: TRBJ1-5; DNA: TGTGCCAGCAGCTCATTCAATCAGCCCCAGCATTTT; CDR3: CASSSFNQPQHF
D: TRBD1; size: NA; V: TRBV28; J: TRBJ1-2; DNA: TGTGCCAGCAGTTTGAGTTCAGGGGGCCCTCCTAACTATGGCTACACCTTC; CDR3: CASSLSSGGPPNYGYTF
D: NA; size: NA; V: TRBV4-3; J: TRBJ1-1; DNA: TGCGCCAGCACCGAAGCCGGGGAGACTTTCTTT; CDR3: CASTEAGETFF
D: NA; size: NA; V: TRBV7-2; J: TRBJ1-3; DNA: TGTGCCAGCAGCTTAGAAATAGTGGAGGCGGGAAACACCATATATTTT; CDR3: CASSLEIVEAGNTIYF
D: NA; size: once; V: TRBV30; J: TRBJ1-4; DNA: TGTGCCTGGAGTACTCGAGGGTCTAATGAAAAACTGTTTTTT; CDR3: CAWSTRGSNEKLFF
D: TRBD1; size: NA; V: TRBV30; J: TRBJ1-2; DNA: TGTGCCTGGAGTAGGGGGCGCAACTATGGCTACACCTTC; CDR3: CAWSRGRNYGYTF
D: TRBD1; size: NA; V: TRBV6-6; J: TRBJ1-3; DNA: TGTGCCAGCAGTTACCGAACAGGGGCAGGAAACACCATATATTTT; CDR3: CASSYRTGAGNTIYF
D: NA; size: once; V: TRBV19; J: TRBJ1-6; DNA: TGTGCCAGTAGTCCCCCGTCGGCAGGGGCATTGGGAAATTCACCCCTCCACTTT; CDR3: CASSPPSAGALGNSPLHF
D: NA; size: NA; V: TRBV30; J: TRBJ1-2; DNA: TGTGCCTGGAGTGTATCCGGAGCTGGCTACACCTTC; CDR3: CAWSVSGAGYTF
D: NA; size: NA; V: TRBV6-5; J: TRBJ1-5; DNA: TGTGCCGCAATCGGACAGCTTGTTGGTCAGCCCCAGCATTTT; CDR3: CAAIGQLVGQPQHF
D: NA; size: NA; V: TRBV29-1; J: TRBJ2-1; DNA: TGCAGCGCCGGACAAGCCTCCTACAATGAGCAGTTCTTC; CDR3: CSAGQASYNEQFF
D: NA; size: NA; V: TRBV6-5; J: TRBJ1-5; DNA: TGTGCCAGCAGTTACGGGCCAGGGGGCAATCAGCCCCAGCATTTT; CDR3: CASSYGPGGNQPQHF
D: NA; size: NA; V: TRBV11-2; J: TRBJ2-7; DNA: TGTGCCAGCAGCTTAGTGCCCCTGGAGGTCTCCTACGAGCAGTACTTC; CDR3: CASSLVPLEVSYEQYF
D: NA; size: NA; V: TRBV2; J: TRBJ2-5; DNA: TGTGCCAGCAGAGAGATCCAAGAGACCCAGTACTTC; CDR3: CASREIQETQYF
D: NA; size: NA; V: TRBV7-2; J: TRBJ2-2; DNA: TGTGCCAGCAGCCTTGGGCCGACCGGGGAGCTGTTTTTT; CDR3: CASSLGPTGELFF
D: TRBD2; size: NA; V: TRBV4-2; J: TRBJ2-2; DNA: TGTGCCAGCAGCCAAGATATTTTAGCGGGGGGAGACACCGGGGAGCTGTTTTTT; CDR3: CASSQDILAGGDTGELFF
D: TRBD1; size: NA; V: TRBV19; J: TRBJ2-5; DNA: TGTGCCAGCTGGGGACAGGGGGAAGAGACCCAGTACTTC; CDR3: CASWGQGEETQYF
D: TRBD2; size: NA; V: TRBV11-1; J: TRBJ2-1; DNA: TGTGCCAGCAGCCCGAGTGGGACTAGCGGGGGGGCCTCCTACAATGAGCAGTTCTTC; CDR3: CASSPSGTSGGASYNEQFF
D: TRBD2; size: NA; V: TRBV7-9; J: TRBJ2-1; DNA: TGTGCCAGCAGCTTACTAGCGGGGGCCCAAAGCGACAATGAGCAGTTCTTC; CDR3: CASSLLAGAQSDNEQFF
D: NA; size: few; V: TRBV2; J: TRBJ1-5; DNA: TGTGCCAGCAGTGAAGCCGGACTAGTCCATAGCAATCAGCCCCAGCATTTT; CDR3: CASSEAGLVHSNQPQHF
D: TRBD2; size: NA; V: TRBV7-3; J: TRBJ2-1; DNA: TGTGCCAGCAGCTCTAGCGGGGGGGCCGGCAATGAGCAGTTCTTC; CDR3: CASSSSGGAGNEQFF
D: NA; size: NA; V: TRBV29-1; J: TRBJ1-1; DNA: TGCAGCGTCGGACACCTGAACACTGAAGCTTTCTTT; CDR3: CSVGHLNTEAFF
D: TRBD1; size: NA; V: TRBV15; J: TRBJ2-1; DNA: TGTGCCACCTCACGTGGGGACAGGGCTTACAATGAGCAGTTCTTC; CDR3: CATSRGDRAYNEQFF
D: NA; size: NA; V: TRBV4-1; J: TRBJ1-1; DNA: TGCGCCAGCAGCCAGCGGGGATACACTGAAGCTTTCTTT; CDR3: CASSQRGYTEAFF
D: TRBD2; size: once; V: TRBV5-1; J: TRBJ2-3; DNA: TGCGCCAGCAGCTTGGACGGGGGGGGCGATACGCAGTATTTT; CDR3: CASSLDGGGDTQYF
D: TRBD1; size: NA; V: TRBV30; J: TRBJ1-5; DNA: TGTGCCTGGAGTGTAGACAGGGGGGGACAGCCCCAGCATTTT; CDR3: CAWSVDRGGQPQHF
D: NA; size: NA; V: TRBV6-5; J: TRBJ2-2; DNA: TGTGCCAGCAGCCGACAGAAGGGGACCGGGGAGCTGTTTTTT; CDR3: CASSRQKGTGELFF
D: TRBD1; size: NA; V: TRBV6-1; J: TRBJ2-7; DNA: TGTGCCAGCAGTGAATGGTGGCAGGGGGACTACGAGCAGTACTTC; CDR3: CASSEWWQGDYEQYF
D: NA; size: NA; V: TRBV6-1; J: TRBJ1-1; DNA: TGTGCCAGCAGTAAAGCAGGGAGCAACTCCGAAGCTTTCTTT; CDR3: CASSKAGSNSEAFF
D: TRBD1; size: NA; V: TRBV28; J: TRBJ1-2; DNA: TGTGCCAGCAGTTTAGGTTCAGGGGGCGTCTACTATGGCTACACCTTC; CDR3: CASSLGSGGVYYGYTF
D: TRBD1; size: NA; V: TRBV19; J: TRBJ1-5; DNA: TGTGCCAGTAGACAGGGGGCGGGACAGCCCCAGCATTTT; CDR3: CASRQGAGQPQHF
D: NA; size: NA; V: TRBV27; J: TRBJ1-6; DNA: TGTGCCAGCAGTTTAACCCCACTCAGTCGGGGTATTGATTCACCCCTCCACTTT; CDR3: CASSLTPLSRGIDSPLHF
D: NA; size: NA; V: TRBV28; J: TRBJ1-4; DNA: TGTGCCAGCAGACCCCAGGGTACTGAAAAACTGTTTTTT; CDR3: CASRPQGTEKLFF
D: NA; size: NA; V: TRBV28; J: TRBJ2-2; DNA: TGTGCCGGAGGACCGTTGAACACCGGGGAGCTGTTTTTT; CDR3: CAGGPLNTGELFF
D: NA; size: NA; V: TRBV30; J: TRBJ2-3; DNA: TGTGCCTGGAGTAATCGGCGGGCGACTAGCACAGATACGCAGTATTTT; CDR3: CAWSNRRATSTDTQYF
D: NA; size: few; V: TRBV5-5; J: TRBJ2-7; DNA: TGTGCCAGCAGCTTGGTTGTGGGGCAATCTTACGAGCAGTACTTC; CDR3: CASSLVVGQSYEQYF